These 25 T cell receptor beta chains were sequenced from one sample in a study of blood T cell repertoires in COVID-19. Assay used: immunoSEQ multiplex PCR; TCRdb lists only in-frame clones, some missing. The repertoire holds roughly 180,000 clones, with 80% to 85% as singletons. The specimen was peripheral blood. Receptor source: a woman aged 25 to 39 with acute or convalescent COVID-19.

The chain couples TRBV2 to TRBJ2-5; TRBD2 aligns across 8 bases. This CDR3 is built from 13 residues. CDR1 is SNHLY and CDR2 is FYNNEI in the germline V gene. The ends lost 7 bases at V and 4 bases at J; junction bases unmatched: 5. The CDR3 coding sequence is TGTGCCAGCAAGCGGGAGTTGAGAGAGACCCAGTACTTC. As protein: CASKRELRETQYF.

The chain combines TRBV3-1 (or the pseudogene TRBV3-2) with TRBJ2-7, with unresolved D. The CDR3 is 15 residues long. CDR1 is LGHDT and CDR2 is YNNKEL in the germline V gene (reference sequence). V lost 0 bases, J lost 0 bases, and 9 bases lay in between. CDR3 coding DNA: TGTGCCAGCAGCCAAGATCGAGACTCCTCCTACGAGCAGTACTTC. It translates to CASSQDRDSSYEQYF.

The rearrangement joins TRBV6-2 or TRBV6-3 to TRBJ1-2; possible D gene TRBD1, 5 bases. CDR3 length equals 17 residues. From germline, CDR1 is MNHEY and CDR2 SVGEGT. Between the trimmed V and J ends, which lost 5 bases and 1 base, there was a span of 20 bases. CDR3 coding DNA: TGTGCCAGCAGTAAAGCAGGGATGCGAACCCATAACTATGGCTACACCTTC. The encoded protein is CASSKAGMRTHNYGYTF.

This rearrangement joins TRBV6-2 or TRBV6-3 to TRBJ2-3; tentatively, D is TRBD2 (5 bases). Germline assignment: CDR1 MNHEY and CDR2 SVGEGT. The CDR3 has 15 residues. V was trimmed by 2 bases and J by 0 bases, leaving 9 bases between them. The DNA for the CDR3 is TGTGCCAGCAGTTACGGGAGAGGAAGCACAGATACGCAGTATTTT. As protein: CASSYGRGSTDTQYF.

The J gene is TRBJ1-2, the V gene TRBV4-1, with no clear D. The V end was cut by 0 bases, the J end by 3 bases, with 23 bases between. CDR1 is MGHRA, CDR2 YSYEKL, per germline. CDR3 length equals 19 residues. The CDR3 nucleotides are TGCGCCAGCAGCCAAGATGGCTTAAACTCCTTAAGGAGGGACTATGGCTACACCTTC. Encoded protein: CASSQDGLNSLRRDYGYTF.

This chain joins TRBV6-2 or TRBV6-3 and TRBJ2-7, with 10 nucleotides matching TRBD1. With 5 bases clipped from V and 3 bases from J, the junction kept 13 bases outside the gene matches. CDR3 length: 17 amino acids. Germline assignment: CDR1 MNHEY and CDR2 SVGEGT. This CDR3 is CASSLGKGTGEIYEQYF. CDR3 sequence (DNA): TGTGCCAGCAGTCTAGGGAAAGGGACAGGGGAAATCTACGAGCAGTACTTC.

The chain recombines TRBV7-2 with TRBJ1-1, with D maybe TRBD1 (6 bases). The CDR3 loop spans 15 amino acids. CDR1 is SGHTA, CDR2 FQGNSA, per germline. Trimming removed 1 base from V and 2 bases from J, with 11 bases in between. CDR3 bases: TGTGCCAGCAGCTTAGTGAGGGGGGGAAACACTGAAGCTTTCTTT. Translated: CASSLVRGGNTEAFF.

This clone was detected only a few times. The chain couples TRBV7-9 to TRBJ2-2, with TRBD2 as a possible D gene (6 bases). CDR3 size: 14 residues. Trimming left V 3 bases short and J 4 bases short, with 9 bases between. CDR1 is SEHNR and CDR2 is FQNEAQ in the germline V gene (reference sequence). The CDR3 loop is CASSLGGSTGELFF. As DNA, the CDR3 is TGTGCCAGCAGCTTGGGGGGAAGCACCGGGGAGCTGTTTTTT.

The chain recombines TRBV3-1 (or the pseudogene TRBV3-2) with TRBJ2-1; no firm D call. Germline loops: CDR1 LGHDT, CDR2 YNNKEL (reference sequence). There are 13 residues in the CDR3. Trimming shortened V by 0 bases and J by 7 bases, and 7 bases separated the two germline ends. DNA for the CDR3: TGTGCCAGCAGCCAAGATTTGAGGAATGAGCAGTTCTTC. Translation gives CASSQDLRNEQFF.

DNA for the CDR3: TGTGCCAGCAGTTACTCAATTAGGGTCGGGAGGTCCAATGAGCAGTTCTTC. This sequence encodes CASSYSIRVGRSNEQFF. J is TRBJ2-1 and V is TRBV6-2 or TRBV6-3; 7 bases are a match to TRBD2. Trimming removed 0 bases from V and 6 bases from J; junction bases left unmatched: 11. Germline-derived CDR1 and CDR2 are MNHEY and SVGEGT. The CDR3 runs 17 residues.

The genes are TRBV7-2 and TRBJ1-4; TRBD1 agrees at 7 bases. Trimming cost V 1 base and J 7 bases; bases outside gene matches: 3. The CDR3 is 14 amino acids. The germline CDR1 and CDR2 sequences are SGHTA and FQGNSA. The CDR3 nucleotides are TGTGCCAGCAGCTTAGGCAGGGGGAGTGAAAAACTGTTTTTT. Its protein product is CASSLGRGSEKLFF.

The V gene is TRBV7-8, the J gene TRBJ1-2; 8 bases line up with TRBD1. The CDR3 sequence is 17 residues long. The V gene end was trimmed by 2 bases and the J gene end by 8 bases; junction bases not matched to a gene: 16. The germline V gene has CDR1 SGHVS and CDR2 FQNEAQ. The CDR3 region has the DNA TGTGCCAGCAGCTTAAATCGGGCAAACAGGGGGGAGTGGGGCTACACCTTC. It specifies CASSLNRANRGEWGYTF.

This clone was picked up one time. This chain connects TRBV19 to TRBJ1-1, with D perhaps matching TRBD1 (5 bases). CDR1 and CDR2 from the germline V gene are LNHDA and SQIVND (reference sequence). This CDR3 spans 13 amino acids. Trimming cost V 3 bases and J 6 bases, with 11 bases left between them. CDR3 coding DNA: TGTGCCAGTAGTATCCCCGGGGGATCTGAAGCTTTCTTT. Amino acid sequence: CASSIPGGSEAFF.

This sequence joins TRBV27 and TRBJ1-5, with D unclear. CDR1 is MNHEY and CDR2 is SMNVEV in the germline V gene (reference sequence). Trimming left V 8 bases short and J 2 bases short, with 7 bases between. The CDR3 covers 12 residues. CDR3 sequence: CASQAGNQPQHF. CDR3 nucleotide sequence: TGTGCCAGCCAGGCAGGCAATCAGCCCCAGCATTTT.

This clone was detected only a few times. The rearrangement joins TRBV30 to TRBJ1-5, with D hard to call. Germline CDR1 is GTSNPN and CDR2 is SVGIG (reference sequence). The CDR3 has 12 amino acids. V was pared by 1 base and J by 11 bases, with 12 bases between. The CDR3 is CAWSGTEETQHF. The CDR3 DNA follows: TGTGCCTGGAGTGGTACCGAAGAGACCCAGCATTTT.

The CDR3 spells CASSLGQGSGYTF. CDR3 nucleotide sequence: TGTGCCAGCAGCTTAGGTCAGGGTAGTGGCTACACCTTC. The chain employs TRBV7-2 and TRBJ1-2, with TRBD1 as a possible D gene (5 bases). The CDR3 is made up of 13 amino acids. CDR1 is SGHTA and CDR2 is FQGNSA in the germline V gene. V was pared by 1 base and J by 7 bases, with 10 bases between. Supplemented by reference TRBV7-2 and TRBJ1-2, the full variable domain reads GAGVSQSPSNKVTEKGKDVELRCDPISGHTALYWYRQSLGQGLEFLIYFQGNSAPDKSGLPSDRFSAERTGGSVSTLTIQRTQQEDSAVYLCASSLGQGSGYTFGSGTRLTVV.

The chain recombines TRBV5-1 with TRBJ1-3, with D tentatively TRBD1 (5 bases). V was pared by 4 bases and J by 0 bases, with 14 bases between. The CDR3 consists of 16 residues. Germline V gene sequence: CDR1 SGHRS, CDR2 YFSETQ. The CDR3 protein is CASSPNPTVSGNTIYF. The DNA for the CDR3 is TGCGCCAGCAGCCCCAACCCGACAGTCTCTGGAAACACCATATATTTT. Full variable domain (remainder filled in from reference TRBV5-1 and TRBJ1-3): KAGVTQTPRYLIKTRGQQVTLSCSPISGHRSVSWYQQTPGQGLQFLFEYFSETQRNKGNFPGRFSGRQFSNSRSEMNVSTLELGDSALYLCASSPNPTVSGNTIYFGEGSWLTVV.

The chain combines TRBV12-3 or TRBV12-4 with TRBJ1-5; D might be TRBD1 (5 bases). Trimming took 6 bases from V and 5 from J, leaving 11 bases between them. The CDR3 runs to 13 residues. The DNA for the CDR3 is TGTGCCAGCAGCCCAGACAGTTATCAGCCCCAGCATTTT. Translated: CASSPDSYQPQHF.

The chain carries TRBV19 and TRBJ1-5; 8 bases fit TRBD1. Trimming removed 8 bases from V and 3 bases from J; junction bases left unmatched: 9. The CDR3 runs 15 residues. Germline assignment: CDR1 LNHDA and CDR2 SQIVND (reference sequence). CDR3 sequence: CASCPGQAFNQPQHF. For the CDR3, the DNA is TGTGCCAGTTGTCCGGGACAGGCGTTCAATCAGCCCCAGCATTTT.

In DNA form, the CDR3 reads TGTGCCAGCAGAGACAGGGTGTATAATTCACCCCTCCACTTT. Protein: CASRDRVYNSPLHF. This chain joins TRBV6-5 and TRBJ1-6, with 7 bases identical to TRBD1. V trimming: 6 bases; J trimming: 4 bases; junction bases outside the gene matches: 3. The germline V gene encodes CDR1 MNHEY and CDR2 SVGAGI. The CDR3 is made up of 14 amino acids.

V and J are TRBV28 and TRBJ2-3; 8 bases are shared with TRBD2. Germline V gives CDR1 MDHEN, CDR2 SYDVKM. The CDR3 totals 12 residues. V was clipped by 6 bases and J by 8 bases; unmatched bases: 4. The DNA of the CDR3 is TGTGCCAGCAGCCCTCTAGCGGGTACGCAGTATTTT. Encoded protein: CASSPLAGTQYF.

V gene TRBV7-2 combines with J gene TRBJ2-7; D not resolved. The CDR3 contains 12 residues. V was shortened by 2 bases and J by 6 bases, with 8 bases between the two germline ends. From germline, CDR1 is SGHTA and CDR2 FQGNSA. The CDR3 here is CASSLISGEQYF. CDR3 coding DNA: TGTGCCAGCAGCTTAATTTCGGGCGAGCAGTACTTC. Complete variable domain (other parts from reference TRBV7-2 and TRBJ2-7): GAGVSQSPSNKVTEKGKDVELRCDPISGHTALYWYRQSLGQGLEFLIYFQGNSAPDKSGLPSDRFSAERTGGSVSTLTIQRTQQEDSAVYLCASSLISGEQYFGPGTRLTVT.

The chain has TRBV6-2 or TRBV6-3 and TRBJ2-1; possibly TRBD1 for D (5 bases). The V gene's germline CDR1 is MNHEY and CDR2 SVGEGT. The CDR3 sequence is 15 residues long. Trimming stripped 6 bases from V and 3 bases from J, with 15 bases between. CDR3 DNA: TGTGCCAGCAGCCACGGGCAGGGTTTCTACAATGAGCAGTTCTTC. Its protein product is CASSHGQGFYNEQFF.

This chain links TRBV7-9 with TRBJ2-7; tentative D call: TRBD2 (5 bases). The CDR3 spans 13 residues. Germline-derived CDR1 and CDR2 are SEHNR and FQNEAQ (reference sequence). The V end was cut by 5 bases, the J end by 5 bases, with 13 bases between. For the CDR3, the DNA is TGTGCCAGCAGCCGGGATTCGAACGACGAGCAGTACTTC. It encodes CASSRDSNDEQYF. The full variable domain, with the rest looked up from reference TRBV7-9 and TRBJ2-7, is DTGVSQNPRHKITKRGQNVTFRCDPISEHNRLYWYRQTLGQGPEFLTYFQNEAQLEKSRLLSDRFSAERPKGSFSTLEIQRTEQGDSAMYLCASSRDSNDEQYFGPGTRLTVT.

The chain uses TRBV28 and TRBJ1-2; TRBD1 aligns across 10 bases. V was clipped by 7 bases and J by 5 bases; unmatched bases: 7. The germline V gene has CDR1 MDHEN and CDR2 SYDVKM. The CDR3 is made up of 14 amino acids. CDR3 DNA: TGTGCCAGCAAGCGACAGGGGGCCGGGTATGGCTACACCTTC. Translated: CASKRQGAGYGYTF.